The T cell receptor (beta chain) described here comes from a study of blood T cell repertoires in COVID-19 (dated by TCRdb to the early 2020s). In the study overall: Collaborator samples came from the United States, Italy and Spain and covered acute and convalescent phases of COVID-19. Deeply sampled blood TCRbeta repertoires from subjects exposed to, actively infected with, or recovered from COVID-19 were included in the dataset. Samples were obtained from the ongoing ImmuneRACE study (first 160 participants) and from 1,254 subjects provided by 6 global collaborators. The material from the prospective study consisted of cDNA or gDNA derived from T cells, B-cell-depleted T cells, or PBMCs. Where HLA class I and class II types were available, the types were taken from metadata supplied by the sample provider, not from assay-based typing. The repertoires were released in a freely available public database intended as a resource for research on the immune response to SARS-CoV-2. Nearly every sample came with metadata listing a de-identified subject ID, COVID-19 status, age in years and sex. General study outcomes and caveats: How much clinical and demographic metadata was included differed by source and by participant, and the metadata was provided uncurated.

The immunoSEQ Assay, a bias-controlled multiplex PCR, was used to amplify TCRbeta CDR3 regions from genomic DNA. The paper's processing steps were these. The number of nucleated cells in each sample was estimated by amplification of reference gene primers within the assay. Sequence reads were collapsed and filtered to measure the absolute abundance of every unique TCRbeta CDR3 rearrangement. Productive Simpson clonality was computed per sample as the square root of Simpson's diversity index over productive rearrangements. TCRdb obtained this table from immuneACCESS and retained in-frame rearrangements with V and J assigned. These tables miss some clones; where compared with another copy, unresolved V genes account for less than half of the shortfall, and the remainder is unexplained. V, J and clone size were drawn from that table, and D and trimming were deduced from the DNA. Counted in this sample were some 80,000 clones; 82% of them appeared once. The ten largest make up about 35% of the sample.

Whole blood was collected in K2EDTA tubes by collaborating institutions according to the institutions' own protocols. For TCRbeta analysis, collaborator samples were shipped as frozen whole blood, as isolated PBMCs, or as DNA extracted from either sample type. The CDR3 runs 17 amino acids, cysteine and phenylalanine included. Here the CDR3 DNA is all that survives: 51 bases in frame from base 1. The V end gives up 1 base and the J end 3 bases, leaving 8 bases in the junction not matched to a gene. For CDR1 and CDR2, the germline V gene lists SGHDT and YYEEEE. With regard to this clone: Its antigen has not been determined. Per-nucleotide qualities are absent, and no much larger clonotype sits a single base away.

The sample was peripheral blood. Here the chain combines TRBV5-6 and TRBJ2-2, with 8 bases aligning to TRBD1. This sequence originates from a woman between 65 and 79 years old with acute or convalescent COVID-19. The CDR3 sequence is CASSLSGGLRYTGELFF. The DNA reads as follows: TGTGCCAGCAGCTTGTCAGGGGGCCTAAGATACACCGGGGAGCTGTTTTTT.